One sample yielded the 16 T cell receptor beta chains listed below, sequenced in a study of T cell clonotyping in hematopoietic cell transplantation. TCRdb keeps only in-frame clones here, not all; method: immunoSEQ multiplex PCR. The data show about 6,800 clones, roughly 98% seen once. The sample was PBMCs, taken 30 days after allogeneic stem cell transplant. The receptors stem from a male patient over 55 who had an allogeneic stem cell transplant from a related donor, so the T cells may come from the graft donor. Some clones in this sample may be carry-over from other donors' samples.

The V gene is TRBV2, the J gene TRBJ2-7, with 11 positions matching TRBD2. This CDR3 is 15 amino acids long. Germline assignment: CDR1 SNHLY and CDR2 FYNNEI. Trimming cost V 6 bases and J 4 bases; bases outside gene matches: 8. This CDR3 is CASSRPSGGKYEQYF. DNA of the CDR3: TGTGCCAGCAGCCGTCCTAGCGGGGGGAAGTACGAGCAGTACTTC.

The V gene is TRBV7-2, the J gene TRBJ2-1, with D tentatively TRBD1 (6 bases). V was pared by 4 bases and J by 9 bases, with 16 bases between. This CDR3 region has 14 residues. Germline assignment: CDR1 SGHTA and CDR2 FQGNSA. DNA of the CDR3: TGTGCCAGCAGCTCCAGGCGAGGGGGTTCTGAGCAGTTCTTC. Translated, it gives CASSSRRGGSEQFF. The whole variable domain, remainder taken from reference TRBV7-2 and TRBJ2-1, is GAGVSQSPSNKVTEKGKDVELRCDPISGHTALYWYRQSLGQGLEFLIYFQGNSAPDKSGLPSDRFSAERTGGSVSTLTIQRTQQEDSAVYLCASSSRRGGSEQFFGPGTRLTVL.

This rearrangement joins TRBV30 to TRBJ1-1; D gene unclear. CDR3 length: 13 amino acids. Germline CDR1 is GTSNPN and CDR2 is SVGIG (reference sequence). The germline V and J ends were trimmed by 3 bases and 5 bases, with 13 bases remaining between them. The DNA of the CDR3 is TGTGCCTGGAGCCCCTACCGAAGGACTGAAGCTTTCTTT. Protein product: CAWSPYRRTEAFF.

This clone is a singleton in its sample. V is TRBV7-6 and J is TRBJ2-3, with 11 bases aligning to TRBD2. Germline CDR1 SGHVS, CDR2 FNYEAQ. V trimming: 5 bases; J trimming: 5 bases; junction bases outside the gene matches: 6. The CDR3 covers 15 residues. CDR3 DNA sequence: TGTGCCAGCAGCGATGTAGCGGGGGGGGGAGATACGCAGTATTTT. It specifies CASSDVAGGGDTQYF. The full variable domain, in which reference TRBV7-6 and TRBJ2-3 provide the parts outside the CDR3, is GAGVSQSPRYKVTKRGQDVALRCDPISGHVSLYWYRQALGQGPEFLTYFNYEAQQDKSGLPNDRFSAERPEGSISTLTIQRTEQRDSAMYRCASSDVAGGGDTQYFGPGTRLTVL.

This rearrangement joins TRBV5-1 to TRBJ1-2; D is ambiguous. V was clipped by 2 bases and J by 4 bases, with 9 bases between them. The CDR3 length is 13 residues. CDR1 is SGHRS and CDR2 is YFSETQ in the germline V gene. The CDR3 DNA sequence: TGCGCCAGCAGCTTTCAGGAGGCCTATGGCTACACCTTC. It is translated as CASSFQEAYGYTF. Drawing the rest from reference TRBV5-1 and TRBJ1-2, the complete variable domain is KAGVTQTPRYLIKTRGQQVTLSCSPISGHRSVSWYQQTPGQGLQFLFEYFSETQRNKGNFPGRFSGRQFSNSRSEMNVSTLELGDSALYLCASSFQEAYGYTFGSGTRLTVV.

V is TRBV4-3 and J is TRBJ2-3; 7 positions match TRBD1. This CDR3 is built from 15 residues. Germline assignment: CDR1 LGHNA and CDR2 YSLEER. With 7 bases clipped from V and 0 bases from J, the junction kept 7 bases outside the gene matches. The CDR3 protein is CASTPTGSSTDTQYF. DNA for the CDR3: TGCGCCAGCACCCCGACAGGGAGTAGCACAGATACGCAGTATTTT.

The CDR3 reads CASSPRVGGIRGYTF. The CDR3 nucleotides read TGTGCCAGTAGTCCCCGTGTAGGGGGAATTAGAGGCTACACCTTC. The V gene is TRBV19, the J gene TRBJ1-2; D is possibly TRBD1 (6 bases). CDR1 is LNHDA and CDR2 is SQIVND in the germline V gene (reference sequence). This CDR3 is built from 15 residues. V lost 5 bases to trimming and J lost 8 bases, with 21 bases between them.

The chain recombines TRBV7-2 with TRBJ1-1; D perhaps matches TRBD1 (5 bases). Trimming removed 3 bases from V and 11 bases from J, with 13 bases in between. This CDR3 region has 12 residues. From germline, CDR1 is SGHTA and CDR2 FQGNSA. CDR3 sequence reads: CASSFPGGNAFF. The CDR3 region has the DNA TGTGCCAGCAGCTTTCCCGGGGGTAATGCTTTCTTT. The full variable domain, with the rest looked up from reference TRBV7-2 and TRBJ1-1, is GAGVSQSPSNKVTEKGKDVELRCDPISGHTALYWYRQSLGQGLEFLIYFQGNSAPDKSGLPSDRFSAERTGGSVSTLTIQRTQQEDSAVYLCASSFPGGNAFFGQGTRLTVV.

The chain combines TRBV25-1 with TRBJ2-3, with 10 bases that match TRBD2. V dropped 2 bases and J dropped 6; count of bases not matched to a gene: 8. The CDR3 is made up of 16 amino acids. Germline loops: CDR1 MGHDK, CDR2 SYGVNS. CDR3 residues: CASSELERGGPDTQYF. The CDR3 coding sequence is TGTGCCAGCAGTGAACTGGAGCGGGGGGGTCCGGATACGCAGTATTTT.

This chain connects TRBV7-2 to TRBJ2-7, with unresolved D. The germline V and J ends were trimmed by 2 bases and 0 bases, with 8 bases remaining between them. The length of the CDR3 is 14 residues. Germline V gene sequence: CDR1 SGHTA, CDR2 FQGNSA. This chain's CDR3 is CASSLTYSSYEQYF. In DNA, the CDR3 is TGTGCCAGCAGCTTAACTTATAGCTCCTACGAGCAGTACTTC.

V usage is TRBV18 and J usage is TRBJ1-1; TRBD1 might be the D (5 bases). The CDR3 is 13 residues long. Germline CDR1 KGHSH, CDR2 LQKENI. Trimming stripped 6 bases from V and 3 bases from J, with 11 bases between. CDR3 sequence (DNA): TGTGCCAGCTCCCAAGGGGCAGACACTGAAGCTTTCTTT. Translation gives CASSQGADTEAFF.

This sequence joins TRBV11-3 and TRBJ2-7, with D uncertain. CDR3 length equals 14 residues. CDR1 is SGHNT, CDR2 YENEEA, per germline. V was clipped by 2 bases and J by 0 bases, with 8 bases between them. CDR3 nucleotide sequence: TGTGCCAGCAGCTTATACTTCCTCTCCTACGAGCAGTACTTC. It translates to CASSLYFLSYEQYF.

The V gene is TRBV20-1, the J gene TRBJ1-1; D unresolved. CDR1 is DFQATT and CDR2 is SNEGSKA in the germline V gene (reference sequence). The CDR3 spans 11 residues. The V and J ends lost 3 bases and 10 bases respectively, with 12 bases between them. CDR3 amino acids: CSASTMFGAFF. CDR3 DNA sequence: TGCAGTGCTAGTACCATGTTTGGAGCTTTCTTT.

The V and J genes are TRBV7-2 and TRBJ1-2; no clear D gene. V lost 1 base, J lost 6 bases, and 15 bases lay in between. Germline V gene sequence: CDR1 SGHTA, CDR2 FQGNSA. The CDR3 runs 15 residues. The CDR3 coding sequence is TGTGCCAGCAGCTTAGGTGAACGGCCAAGGGATGGCTACACCTTC. It specifies CASSLGERPRDGYTF.

V and J are TRBV27 and TRBJ2-5, with TRBD1 as a possible D gene (6 bases). Germline V gene data show CDR1 as MNHEY and CDR2 as SMNVEV (reference sequence). V lost 2 bases and J lost 5, with 9 bases in between. The CDR3 is made up of 13 amino acids. The CDR3 bases are TGTGCCAGCAGTTTAACAGGGCGTGAGACCCAGTACTTC. Translating it yields CASSLTGRETQYF.

V gene TRBV5-8 combines with J gene TRBJ2-7; TRBD1 aligns across 8 bases. Germline CDR1 is SGHTS and CDR2 is YDEGEE. The CDR3 loop spans 15 amino acids. Trimming cost V 4 bases and J 2 bases; bases outside gene matches: 8. The CDR3 DNA sequence: TGTGCCAGCAGCCTAGGGACAGGAATCACCTACGAGCAGTACTTC. Protein sequence: CASSLGTGITYEQYF.